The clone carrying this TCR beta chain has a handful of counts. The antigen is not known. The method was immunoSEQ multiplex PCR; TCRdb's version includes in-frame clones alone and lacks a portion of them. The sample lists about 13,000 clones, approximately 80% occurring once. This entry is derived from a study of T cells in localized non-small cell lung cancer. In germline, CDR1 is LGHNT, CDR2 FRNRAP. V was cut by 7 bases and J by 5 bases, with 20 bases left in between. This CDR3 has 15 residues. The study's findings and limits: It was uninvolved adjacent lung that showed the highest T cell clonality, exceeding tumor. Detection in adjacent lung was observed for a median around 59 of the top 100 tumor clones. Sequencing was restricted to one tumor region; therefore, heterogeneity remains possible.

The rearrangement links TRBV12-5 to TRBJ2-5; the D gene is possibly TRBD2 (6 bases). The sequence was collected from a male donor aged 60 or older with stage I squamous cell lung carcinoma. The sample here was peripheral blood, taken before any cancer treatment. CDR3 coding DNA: TGTGCTAGTGCTCCGAGGGGAGGCGCCGGGGAGACCCAGTACTTC. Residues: CASAPRGGAGETQYF.